Detailed here is one TCR beta chain. V lost 3 bases, J lost 2 bases, and 14 bases lay in between. The CDR3 length is 17 residues. The germline gives CDR1 MNHEY, CDR2 SVGEGT. Under the authors' procedure: Scientists estimated how many nucleated cells there were by amplifying reference gene primers. Profiled with immunoSEQ multiplex PCR; TCRdb holds only in-frame clones, not every one. V and J calls plus clone size are reproduced from that table; the DNA served to infer D and trimming. The sample carries fewer than 200,000 clones, about three quarters recorded once. This entry belongs to a study of blood T cell repertoires in COVID-19. For the study at large: From the United States, Italy and Spain came samples of acute and convalescent COVID-19. T cells, B-cell-depleted T cells, or PBMCs supplied cDNA or gDNA.

This sequence joins TRBV6-2 or TRBV6-3 and TRBJ2-6, with D perhaps TRBD2 (6 bases). Sequencing was done on a sample of peripheral blood. This sequence was found in a woman between 45 and 60 years old with active or convalescent COVID-19. The CDR3 DNA reads as TGTGCCAGCAGTTATCGGGGGATGAGGGCTGGGGCCAACGTCCTGACTTTC. It encodes CASSYRGMRAGANVLTF.